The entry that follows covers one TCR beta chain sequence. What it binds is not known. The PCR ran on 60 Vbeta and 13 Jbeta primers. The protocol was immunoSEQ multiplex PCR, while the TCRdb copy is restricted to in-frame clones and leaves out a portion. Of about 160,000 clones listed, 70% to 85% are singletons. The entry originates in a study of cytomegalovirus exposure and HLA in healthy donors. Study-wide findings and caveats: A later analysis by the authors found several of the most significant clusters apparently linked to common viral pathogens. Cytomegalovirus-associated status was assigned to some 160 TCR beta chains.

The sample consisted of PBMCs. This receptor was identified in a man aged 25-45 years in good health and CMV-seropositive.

CDR3 in amino acids: CASSLFTNSYEQYF. The CDR3 DNA sequence: TGTGCCAGCAGTTTATTTACTAACTCCTACGAGCAGTACTTC. V and J are TRBV28 and TRBJ2-7; D is undetermined. From germline, CDR1 is MDHEN and CDR2 SYDVKM. The CDR3 sequence is 14 residues long. Deletions cut 1 base from V and 0 bases from J, with 7 bases between.